A single sample is the source of the 24 T cell receptor beta chains below, sequenced in a study of blood T cell repertoires in COVID-19 (TCRdb year 2020). The protocol used for the library was the immunoSEQ multiplex PCR assay. The clones in this table, taken by TCRdb from immuneACCESS, are in-frame only. Not every clone is retained; where verified, under half of the shortfall comes from an unresolved V gene, and the cause of the rest is unknown. The sample table shows around 68,000 clones, and roughly 80% are seen once. Just under 10% of the sample lies in the top ten. The sequenced sample consisted of peripheral blood. The receptor source for this set is a woman between 50 and 59 years old with acute or convalescent COVID-19.

V and J are TRBV19 and TRBJ2-1; 7 bases agree with TRBD2. Trimming cost V 3 bases and J 3 bases; bases outside gene matches: 5. The V gene's germline CDR1 is LNHDA and CDR2 SQIVND (reference sequence). The CDR3 sequence is 15 residues long. The CDR3 protein is CASSISLADYNEQFF. DNA for the CDR3: TGTGCCAGTAGTATTAGTCTAGCGGACTACAATGAGCAGTTCTTC.

The CDR3 coding sequence is TGTGCCAGCAGCCAAGCTGGCGGGGGTTTCACCGGGGAGCTGTTTTTT. It specifies CASSQAGGGFTGELFF. V gene TRBV3-1 (or the pseudogene TRBV3-2) combines with J gene TRBJ2-2; 7 bases are a match to TRBD2. Germline V lookup: CDR1 LGHDT, CDR2 YNNKEL (reference sequence). V lost 1 base, J lost 4 bases, and 6 bases stayed unmatched. The CDR3 is 16 residues long.

The rearrangement links TRBV9 to TRBJ2-5; TRBD2 matches 8 bases. CDR1 and CDR2 from the germline V gene are SGDLS and YYNGEE. V was clipped by 2 bases and J by 7 bases; unmatched bases: 10. CDR3 length equals 15 residues. The CDR3 sequence is CASSVNSGVGVTQYF. DNA for the CDR3: TGTGCCAGCAGCGTTAATAGCGGGGTTGGTGTGACCCAGTACTTC.

The chain uses TRBV7-2 and TRBJ2-2, with 10 positions matching TRBD2. CDR1 and CDR2 from the germline V gene are SGHTA and FQGNSA. The V and J ends lost 5 bases and 4 bases, in that order; junction bases with no gene match: 4. This CDR3 is 15 amino acids long. The CDR3 protein is CASSGGTSATGELFF. The CDR3 region has the DNA TGTGCCAGCAGCGGGGGGACTAGCGCCACCGGGGAGCTGTTTTTT.

This clone occurred once. The chain recombines TRBV7-2 with TRBJ2-5, with 10 bases identical to TRBD2. V shed 1 base, J shed 4 bases, and the junction held 3 bases outside the gene matches. The CDR3 spans 15 residues. Germline CDR1 reads SGHTA; CDR2 reads FQGNSA. CDR3 loop: CASSLEAGGRETQYF. CDR3 bases: TGTGCCAGCAGCTTAGAAGCGGGAGGGCGAGAGACCCAGTACTTC.

The V call is TRBV18, the J call TRBJ2-2; TRBD1 agrees at 7 bases. This CDR3 is built from 16 residues. Germline V gene lookup returns CDR1 KGHSH and CDR2 LQKENI. After removal of 2 bases from V and 1 base from J, the junction contained 4 bases not matched to a gene. Here the CDR3 reads CASSPAGTVNTGELFF. CDR3 DNA sequence: TGTGCCAGCTCACCAGCCGGGACAGTGAACACCGGGGAGCTGTTTTTT. Filled out from reference TRBV18 and TRBJ2-2, the complete variable domain reads NAGVMQNPRHLVRRRGQEARLRCSPMKGHSHVYWYRQLPEEGLKFMVYLQKENIIDESGMPKERFSAEFPKEGPSILRIQQVVRGDSAAYFCASSPAGTVNTGELFFGEGSRLTVL.

V usage is TRBV6-1 and J usage is TRBJ1-6; 7 bases fit TRBD1. Per the germline V gene, CDR1 is MNHNS and CDR2 is SASEGT. Trimming at V came to 2 bases and at J to 6 bases, leaving 10 bases not matched to a gene. CDR3 length: 17 residues. The CDR3 nucleotides are TGTGCCAGCAGTGAAATAGGGACAGCCGAACCTAATTCACCCCTCCACTTT. This sequence encodes CASSEIGTAEPNSPLHF.

The chain carries TRBV29-1 and TRBJ2-2; D perhaps matches TRBD2 (5 bases). The germline CDR1 and CDR2 sequences are SQVTM and ANQGSEA. The CDR3 consists of 16 residues. The V gene lost 0 bases and the J gene lost 1 base, with 12 bases spanning the gap. The CDR3 loop reads CSVEEASGENTGELFF. CDR3 bases: TGCAGCGTTGAAGAAGCAAGCGGAGAGAACACCGGGGAGCTGTTTTTT.

The rearrangement uses TRBV4-1 and TRBJ2-5; 9 bases agree with TRBD1. This CDR3 has 18 amino acids. Germline CDR1 and CDR2: MGHRA and YSYEKL. V trimming: 3 bases; J trimming: 1 base; junction bases outside the gene matches: 12. CDR3 bases: TGCGCCAGCAGCCACCTCCCACCGGGACAGGGTCTCCAAGAGACCCAGTACTTC. This codes for CASSHLPPGQGLQETQYF.

For the CDR3, the DNA is TGCAGTGCTAGTCTAGGGGATGGCACTGAAGCTTTCTTT. The encoded protein is CSASLGDGTEAFF. The chain recombines TRBV20-1 with TRBJ1-1, with a tentative D call TRBD1 (5 bases). Trimming shortened V by 3 bases and J by 4 bases, and 12 bases separated the two germline ends. CDR1 is DFQATT and CDR2 is SNEGSKA in the germline V gene (reference sequence). The CDR3 totals 13 residues.

V and J are TRBV6-1 and TRBJ1-1; tentative D call: TRBD1 (5 bases). CDR1 and CDR2 from the germline V gene are MNHNS and SASEGT. This CDR3 region has 17 residues. V was shortened by 2 bases and J by 2 bases, with 18 bases between the two germline ends. The CDR3 reads CASSETSFMGGNTEAFF. In DNA form, the CDR3 reads TGTGCCAGCAGTGAAACCTCCTTTATGGGGGGAAACACTGAAGCTTTCTTT.

The V and J genes are TRBV6-5 and TRBJ2-7, with D maybe TRBD1 (6 bases). Germline V gene lookup returns CDR1 MNHEY and CDR2 SVGAGI. This CDR3 has 14 residues. The V end lost 7 bases, the J end lost 1 base, and 14 bases lay between the germline ends. CDR3 sequence reads: CASNTRGLSYEQYF. The CDR3 nucleotides read TGTGCCAGCAATACAAGGGGGTTGTCCTACGAGCAGTACTTC.

This clone has a handful of counts. The V gene is TRBV28, the J gene TRBJ1-1; 9 bases match TRBD1. The CDR3 has 15 residues. Germline-derived CDR1 and CDR2 are MDHEN and SYDVKM. V dropped 8 bases and J dropped 1; count of bases not matched to a gene: 8. The CDR3 loop is CASGNRGHGNTEAFF. The CDR3, as DNA: TGTGCCAGCGGAAACAGGGGGCACGGGAACACTGAAGCTTTCTTT.

The V call is TRBV19, the J call TRBJ2-1, with 8 bases aligning to TRBD2. Germline CDR1 and CDR2: LNHDA and SQIVND (reference sequence). With 4 bases clipped from V and 3 bases from J, the junction kept 14 bases outside the gene matches. The CDR3 consists of 18 residues. CDR3 in amino acids: CASSTNIPSREDYNEQFF. In DNA, the CDR3 is TGTGCCAGTAGTACGAATATTCCCTCGCGGGAGGACTACAATGAGCAGTTCTTC.

The chain has TRBV30 and TRBJ2-1; 9 bases agree with TRBD2. The CDR3 sequence is 16 residues long. V was pared by 0 bases and J by 7 bases, with 10 bases of the junction left unmatched. Looked up from germline, CDR1 is GTSNPN and CDR2 is SVGIG (reference sequence). The CDR3 region has the DNA TGTGCCTGGAGTGTACTCTCCAGCGGGGGGCAGAATGAGCAGTTCTTC. As protein: CAWSVLSSGGQNEQFF.

This rearrangement joins TRBV3-1 (or the pseudogene TRBV3-2) to TRBJ2-1, with 9 bases identical to TRBD2. The CDR3 is 15 amino acids. The junction had 5 bases not matched to a gene; V was cut back by 2 bases and J by 6 bases. The germline V gene encodes CDR1 LGHDT and CDR2 YNNKEL (reference sequence). The CDR3 DNA sequence: TGTGCCAGCAGCCAAAAAGCGGGAGGTTCCAATGAGCAGTTCTTC. Translating gives CASSQKAGGSNEQFF.

The chain carries TRBV11-2 and TRBJ1-1; 8 nucleotides align to TRBD1. V shed 3 bases, J shed 10 bases, and the junction held 13 bases outside the gene matches. CDR3 length: 15 amino acids. Germline V lookup: CDR1 SGHAT, CDR2 FQNNGV. The CDR3, as DNA: TGTGCCAGCAGCTTCGCCTCCGGGACAGGAGGGGGAGCTTTCTTT. Translation gives CASSFASGTGGGAFF.

The rearrangement links TRBV6-2 or TRBV6-3 to TRBJ2-3; D is perhaps TRBD2 (5 bases). The CDR3 extends over 15 amino acids. The germline V gene has CDR1 MNHEY and CDR2 SVGEGT. Deletions cut 3 bases from V and 1 base from J, with 11 bases between. The CDR3 reads CASSYGVSGTDTQYF. CDR3 bases: TGTGCCAGCAGTTATGGTGTTAGCGGCACAGATACGCAGTATTTT.

In this sample, this clone turned up a few times. The chain couples TRBV6-5 to TRBJ1-6; D is unresolved. CDR1 and CDR2 (germline): MNHEY, SVGAGI. The germline V and J ends were trimmed by 2 bases and 7 bases, with 9 bases remaining between them. The CDR3 length is 14 residues. The DNA for the CDR3 is TGTGCCAGCAGTTACGAGGACTACAATTCACCCCTCCACTTT. It yields the protein CASSYEDYNSPLHF.

V is TRBV6-5 and J is TRBJ2-3; possibly TRBD1 for D (7 bases). CDR1 is MNHEY, CDR2 SVGAGI, per germline. This CDR3 has 15 residues. The V and J ends lost 6 bases and 6 bases respectively, with 19 bases between them. Written as DNA, the CDR3 is TGTGCCAGCAGAGGGGGCTGGGGGGATTCCGATACGCAGTATTTT. Amino acid sequence: CASRGGWGDSDTQYF.

The chain employs TRBV18 and TRBJ2-7, with TRBD2 as a possible D gene (5 bases). V lost 0 bases to trimming and J lost 6 bases, with 15 bases between them. Germline CDR1 is KGHSH and CDR2 is LQKENI. This CDR3 comprises 15 residues. DNA of the CDR3: TGTGCCAGCTCACCACCATCGAGGGCGGGCTCCGAGCAGTACTTC. This sequence encodes CASSPPSRAGSEQYF.

The CDR3 bases are TGTGCCAGCAGCAGGCAGAGGGACACTGAAGCTTTCTTT. Protein: CASSRQRDTEAFF. The chain combines TRBV21-1 with TRBJ1-1. TRBV21-1 represents a pseudogene. CDR3 length: 13 amino acids.

The V gene is TRBV7-8, the J gene TRBJ2-2; D is possibly TRBD2 (5 bases). CDR1 and CDR2 from the germline V gene are SGHVS and FQNEAQ. The CDR3 spans 17 residues. V lost 0 bases to trimming and J lost 1 base, with 12 bases between them. The DNA for the CDR3 is TGTGCCAGCAGCTTAGCAGTAGCGTTTGGGAACACCGGGGAGCTGTTTTTT. Its translation: CASSLAVAFGNTGELFF.

This chain uses TRBV11-2 with TRBJ1-1; maybe TRBD1 (6 bases). V shed 4 bases and J shed 1 base, with 16 bases lying between them. The CDR3 extends over 16 amino acids. Germline V gene data show CDR1 as SGHAT and CDR2 as FQNNGV. CDR3 protein: CASSSLGGTQNTEAFF. CDR3 bases: TGTGCCAGCAGCTCCCTCGGGGGGACACAGAACACTGAAGCTTTCTTT.